Listed below are T cell receptor beta chains from one sample, sequenced in a study of blood T cell repertoires in COVID-19. The method was immunoSEQ multiplex PCR; TCRdb's version includes in-frame clones alone and lacks a portion of them. Of 250,000 to 300,000 clones in the sample, 70% to 90% are singletons; the top ten hold about 1.9%. Sequencing input: PBMCs or T cells enriched from blood (not recorded which). The origin of the receptors is a woman in her fifties or sixties who had recovered from COVID-19. CDR3s include the opening cysteine and the closing phenylalanine or tryptophan. D genes are given only for firm matches. Size is stated for part of the rows, as once, few or many counts, or as a class when the clone is expanded.

v_gene	abundance	d_gene	j_gene	CDR3nt	CDR3aa
TRBV29-1	NA	TRBD2	TRBJ2-3	TGCAGCGGTACTGAGGGACTAGCGGGAGATGGAGGGAGAGATACGCAGTATTTT	CSGTEGLAGDGGRDTQYF
TRBV27	NA	TRBD2	TRBJ2-7	TGTGCCAGCAGTGTGACTAGCCTGGATTACGAGCAGTACTTC	CASSVTSLDYEQYF
TRBV3-1/TRBV3-2	NA	NA	TRBJ2-1	TGTGCCAGCAGCCAAGGAATGGCTAGTGTTCATGAGCAGTTCTTC	CASSQGMASVHEQFF
TRBV4-1	NA	NA	TRBJ2-7	TGCGCCAGCAGCAAGAGGGACAACTACGAGCAGTACTTC	CASSKRDNYEQYF
TRBV18	NA	NA	TRBJ2-2	TGTGCCAGCTCGGCGGGACAGACAGCGAACACCGGGGAGCTGTTTTTT	CASSAGQTANTGELFF
TRBV11-2	NA	NA	TRBJ1-1	TGTGCCAGCAGCTTATTAACTGAAGCTTTCTTT	CASSLLTEAFF
TRBV18	few	NA	TRBJ1-5	TGTGCCAGCTCACCCCAACGGGGGAGGGCCCAGCATTTT	CASSPQRGRAQHF
TRBV27	NA	NA	TRBJ2-4	TGTGCCAGCACCATACAACTAGTCCTTGCCAAAAACATTCAGTACTTC	CASTIQLVLAKNIQYF
TRBV11-2	NA	TRBD2	TRBJ2-1	TGTGCCAGCAGCCTAGTGGGACTAGCGGGAGGTAGGAATGAGCAGTTCTTC	CASSLVGLAGGRNEQFF
TRBV6-5	NA	NA	TRBJ2-7	TGTGCCAGCAGTTACAAGGGGGCCGGGGGCGGCGGCGAGCAGTACTTC	CASSYKGAGGGGEQYF
TRBV15	NA	TRBD1	TRBJ1-2	TGTGCCACCAGCAGAGATCGACAGGGGAACTATGGCTACACCTTC	CATSRDRQGNYGYTF
TRBV5-8	once	NA	TRBJ1-1	TGTGCCAGCAACTTGCGGGGGGCTCCTGAAGCTTTCTTT	CASNLRGAPEAFF
TRBV3-1/TRBV3-2	NA	NA	TRBJ2-1	TGTGCCAGCAGCCAAAGGGAGGTCCCCCCTGAGCAGTTCTTC	CASSQREVPPEQFF
TRBV29-1	once	TRBD1	TRBJ2-5	TGCAGCACGACGACAGGGCACGAGACCCAGTACTTC	CSTTTGHETQYF
TRBV12-5	NA	NA	TRBJ2-1	TGTGCTAGTGGTTTGGCCGATTCGGTGCTCAATGAGCAGTTCTTC	CASGLADSVLNEQFF
TRBV5-4	few	TRBD1	TRBJ2-7	TGTGCCAGCAGCTTGGGGGGGGGACAGGGCGAGCAGTACTTC	CASSLGGGQGEQYF
TRBV15	NA	TRBD2	TRBJ2-1	TGTGCCACCAGCCTACTAGCGCCAGAGGACAATGAGCAGTTCTTC	CATSLLAPEDNEQFF
TRBV28	NA	NA	TRBJ2-5	TGTGCCAGCAGTTTAAATTCGGGAGAGACCCAGTACTTC	CASSLNSGETQYF
TRBV20-1	NA	NA	TRBJ1-2	TGCAGTGCTAGTTCTGACTCGCGGGGCTACACCTTC	CSASSDSRGYTF
TRBV2	NA	TRBD2	TRBJ2-5	TGTGCCAGCAGTAAATCTAGCGGGGAGACCCAGTACTTC	CASSKSSGETQYF
TRBV25-1	NA	NA	TRBJ1-6	TGTGCCAGCAGTGATATGCCGGCTAGCTCCTATAATTCACCCCTCCACTTT	CASSDMPASSYNSPLHF
TRBV19	NA	NA	TRBJ1-1	TGTGCCAGTAAACGACAGTTGGAAGCTGAAGCTTTCTTT	CASKRQLEAEAFF
TRBV18	NA	NA	TRBJ2-6	TGTGCCAGCTCACCGCCCCTTAGCTCTGGGGCCAACGTCCTGACTTTC	CASSPPLSSGANVLTF
TRBV11-2	NA	TRBD2	TRBJ2-3	TGTGCCAGCAGCTTAAGCGGGACGGCCACAGATACGCAGTATTTT	CASSLSGTATDTQYF
TRBV9	NA	TRBD1	TRBJ1-5	TGTGCCAGCAGCCCAACACAGGGGCTAAATCAGCCCCAGCATTTT	CASSPTQGLNQPQHF
TRBV12-3/TRBV12-4	NA	NA	TRBJ2-5	TGTGCCAGCGCAGCGGGTGGGAAGACCCAGTACTTC	CASAAGGKTQYF
TRBV7-2	NA	TRBD1	TRBJ1-2	TGTGCCAGCAGCCCAAAGGGACAGGGGGCACATGGCTACACCTTC	CASSPKGQGAHGYTF
TRBV2	NA	NA	TRBJ1-6	TGTGCCAGCACCCCCGGTGGGACAAGCAATTCACCCCTCCACTTT	CASTPGGTSNSPLHF
TRBV9	NA	NA	TRBJ2-2	TGTGCCAGCAGCGTAGAGGGGGTAAACACCGGGGAGCTGTTTTTT	CASSVEGVNTGELFF
TRBV9	NA	NA	TRBJ2-1	TGTGCCAGCAGCGTCAATAGCGGATGGCAGTTCTTC	CASSVNSGWQFF
TRBV2	NA	TRBD2	TRBJ2-5	TGTGCCAGCAGTGAAGTGGGCGGGAGAAGTAAGACCCAGTACTTC	CASSEVGGRSKTQYF
TRBV28	NA	TRBD2	TRBJ2-1	TGTGCCAGCAGTTTATGGGTCGCCCTAGCGGGAGGAAACAATGAGCAGTTCTTC	CASSLWVALAGGNNEQFF
TRBV29-1	NA	TRBD2	TRBJ2-5	TGCAGCGTTGAAGATCCACTAGCGGGAGATCAAGAGACCCAGTACTTC	CSVEDPLAGDQETQYF